These 14 T cell receptor beta chains came from one sample sequenced in a study of cytomegalovirus exposure and HLA in healthy donors. Amplification used 60 Vbeta primers and 13 Jbeta primers. Assay used: immunoSEQ multiplex PCR; TCRdb lists only in-frame clones, some missing. In the table there are 170,000 or so clones, more than 70% of which are singletons. The specimen was PBMCs. These receptors were obtained from a boy between 2 and 15 years old in good health and CMV-seronegative.

The chain combines TRBV28 with TRBJ1-5; D is uncertain. In germline, CDR1 is MDHEN, CDR2 SYDVKM. The V and J ends lost 3 bases and 3 bases respectively, with 6 bases between them. This CDR3 is built from 13 residues. As DNA, the CDR3 is TGTGCCAGCAGTTTCGGGAACAATCAGCCCCAGCATTTT. Protein: CASSFGNNQPQHF.

Concerning this clone itself: Different DNA sequences within this sample yield the same CDR3. This rearrangement joins TRBV18 to TRBJ1-1, with D tentatively TRBD1 (5 bases). Germline CDR1 KGHSH, CDR2 LQKENI. The CDR3 runs 13 residues. The V gene lost 5 bases and the J gene lost 1 base, with 8 bases spanning the gap. The CDR3 loop reads CASSTDRNTEAFF. CDR3 in DNA: TGTGCCAGCTCAACAGACAGGAACACTGAAGCTTTCTTT.

The chain carries TRBV19 and TRBJ2-5, with a possible D match to TRBD1 (6 bases). The V end lost 3 bases, the J end lost 2 bases, and 13 bases lay between the germline ends. CDR1 and CDR2 from the germline V gene are LNHDA and SQIVND (reference sequence). This CDR3 spans 15 amino acids. In DNA form, the CDR3 reads TGTGCCAGTAGTATTGCCGGGACACAACAAGAGACCCAGTACTTC. Translation: CASSIAGTQQETQYF.

This sequence joins TRBV28 and TRBJ1-6; D is unclear. Deletions cut 7 bases from V and 10 bases from J, with 11 bases between. The V gene's germline CDR1 is MDHEN and CDR2 SYDVKM. This CDR3 has 12 amino acids. The CDR3 bases are TGTGCCAGCACAAGTCGAGGCTCACCCCTCCACTTT. This gives the protein CASTSRGSPLHF.

The chain employs TRBV27 and TRBJ2-7; possibly TRBD1 for D (5 bases). V was clipped by 5 bases and J by 1 base, with 9 bases between them. The CDR3 loop spans 13 amino acids. Germline assignment: CDR1 MNHEY and CDR2 SMNVEV (reference sequence). The CDR3 bases are TGTGCCAGCAGTAGGGGCAGATCCTACGAGCAGTACTTC. As protein: CASSRGRSYEQYF.

This clone was observed a handful of times. V gene TRBV6-5 combines with J gene TRBJ1-4; 7 positions agree with TRBD1. Per germline, CDR1 MNHEY and CDR2 SVGAGI. The CDR3 contains 15 residues. V shed 6 bases and J 7 bases; nucleotides not matched to a gene: 11. CDR3 in amino acids: CASSYRQGLGEKLFF. CDR3 DNA: TGTGCCAGCAGCTACCGACAGGGATTGGGTGAAAAACTGTTTTTT.

The V and J genes are TRBV6-5 and TRBJ1-2; TRBD1 might be the D (5 bases). This CDR3 has 14 amino acids. Trimming took 8 bases from V and 0 from J, leaving 13 bases between them. CDR1 is MNHEY, CDR2 SVGAGI, per germline. The CDR3 sequence: CASRGGTANYGYTF. DNA for the CDR3: TGTGCCAGCCGGGGGGGGACGGCTAACTATGGCTACACCTTC.

This chain links TRBV10-3 with TRBJ1-2; TRBD1 agrees at 11 bases. J lost 8 bases, V lost 3 bases, and 14 bases had no gene match. This CDR3 region has 17 residues. The germline gives CDR1 ENHRY, CDR2 SYGVKD. The CDR3 loop reads CAISDWGSGTGGPGYTF. CDR3 DNA sequence: TGTGCCATCAGTGATTGGGGATCCGGGACAGGGGGGCCCGGCTACACCTTC.

The rearrangement joins TRBV28 to TRBJ1-5, with 8 bases lining up with TRBD1. Germline values: CDR1 MDHEN, CDR2 SYDVKM. V lost 8 bases, J lost 0 bases, and 6 bases stayed unmatched. The CDR3 loop spans 15 amino acids. The DNA of the CDR3 is TGTGCCAGCGTCCCCGACAGGGGTAGCAATCAGCCCCAGCATTTT. Translation gives CASVPDRGSNQPQHF. The variable domain in full, completed from reference TRBV28 and TRBJ1-5, reads DVKVTQSSRYLVKRTGEKVFLECVQDMDHENMFWYRQDPGLGLRLIYFSYDVKMKEKGDIPEGYSVSREKKERFSLILESASTNQTSMYLCASVPDRGSNQPQHFGDGTRLSIL.

The gene calls are TRBV27 and TRBJ2-7; the match to TRBD2 covers 8 bases. The CDR3 runs 15 residues. Germline V gene data show CDR1 as MNHEY and CDR2 as SMNVEV (reference sequence). With 2 bases clipped from V and 2 bases from J, the junction kept 5 bases outside the gene matches. The DNA of the CDR3 is TGTGCCAGCAGTTTAGGGGGACTAGTCGCCTACGAGCAGTACTTC. Encoded protein: CASSLGGLVAYEQYF.

The J gene is TRBJ2-1, the V gene TRBV19; D might be TRBD1 (6 bases). Germline CDR1 and CDR2: LNHDA and SQIVND (reference sequence). The ends were cut back, 4 bases at V and 3 bases at J, with 16 bases in the middle. The CDR3 has 16 residues. Here the CDR3 reads CASSKNPGQGYNEQFF. CDR3 DNA: TGTGCCAGTAGTAAAAACCCGGGACAAGGCTACAATGAGCAGTTCTTC.

This chain connects TRBV6-5 to TRBJ2-2; D might be TRBD1 (5 bases). The CDR3 totals 15 residues. CDR1 MNHEY and CDR2 SVGAGI come from the germline V gene. V was shortened by 2 bases and J by 3 bases, with 10 bases between the two germline ends. The CDR3 sequence: CASSYQGADTGELFF. For the CDR3, the DNA is TGTGCCAGCAGTTACCAGGGCGCAGACACCGGGGAGCTGTTTTTT.

This chain joins TRBV13 and TRBJ2-3; 11 bases line up with TRBD2. The CDR3 spans 21 residues. V lost 5 bases and J lost 0; bases outside the gene matches: 19. CDR1 and CDR2 from the germline V gene are PRHDT and FYEKMQ (reference sequence). The CDR3, as DNA: TGTGCCAGCAGCCTAATCCCACGGTCGCTAGCGGGAGGCCTAAGCACAGATACGCAGTATTTT. It encodes CASSLIPRSLAGGLSTDTQYF.

The chain recombines TRBV4-2 with TRBJ1-6; unclear D gene. Germline V lookup: CDR1 LGHNA, CDR2 YNFKEQ. The length of the CDR3 is 13 residues. V lost 4 bases to trimming and J lost 10 bases, with 11 bases between them. The chain's CDR3 is CASSPRRGSPLHF. In DNA form, the CDR3 reads TGTGCCAGCAGCCCGAGAAGAGGGTCACCCCTCCACTTT.